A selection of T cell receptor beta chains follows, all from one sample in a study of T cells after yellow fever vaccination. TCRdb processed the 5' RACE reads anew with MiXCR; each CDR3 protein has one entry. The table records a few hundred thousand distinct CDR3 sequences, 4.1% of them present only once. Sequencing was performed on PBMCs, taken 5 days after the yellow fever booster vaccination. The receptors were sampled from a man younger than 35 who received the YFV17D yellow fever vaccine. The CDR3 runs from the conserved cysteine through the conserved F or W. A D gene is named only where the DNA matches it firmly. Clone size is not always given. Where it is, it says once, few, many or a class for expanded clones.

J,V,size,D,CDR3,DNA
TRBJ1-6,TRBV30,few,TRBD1,CAWDRDNSPLHF,TGTGCCTGGGACAGGGATAATTCACCCCTCCACTTT
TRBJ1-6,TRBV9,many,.,CASSLRAGVGWSPLHF,TGTGCCAGCAGCCTCCGAGCAGGGGTCGGGTGGTCACCCCTCCACTTT
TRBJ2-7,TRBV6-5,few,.,CASSYARWSEQYF,TGTGCCAGCAGTTACGCCCGTTGGAGCGAGCAGTACTTC
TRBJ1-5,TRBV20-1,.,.,CSASAGWSNQPQHF,TGCAGTGCTAGCGCAGGATGGTCCAATCAGCCCCAGCATTTT
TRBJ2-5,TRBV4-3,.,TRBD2,CASSQEFAGTKETQYF,TGCGCCAGCAGCCAAGAATTTGCGGGGACTAAAGAGACCCAGTACTTC
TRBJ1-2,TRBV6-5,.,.,CASMLSIRNYGYTF,TGTGCCAGCATGTTGAGCATAAGGAACTATGGCTACACCTTC
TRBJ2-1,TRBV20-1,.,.,CSARDLARGGQFF,TGCAGTGCTAGAGATCTAGCCAGGGGGGGGCAGTTCTTC
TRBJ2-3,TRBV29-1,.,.,CSAFRDSPDTQYF,TGCAGCGCTTTCCGGGACTCACCAGATACGCAGTATTTT
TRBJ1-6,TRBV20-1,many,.,CSARRAVGSPLHF,TGCAGTGCTAGACGTGCCGTGGGTTCACCCCTCCACTTT
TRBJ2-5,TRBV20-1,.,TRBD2,CSATRLAGRGETQYF,TGCAGTGCCACGAGGCTAGCGGGGCGTGGGGAGACCCAGTACTTC
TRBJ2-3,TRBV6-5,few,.,CASRDYTDTQYF,TGTGCCAGCAGGGACTACACAGATACGCAGTATTTT
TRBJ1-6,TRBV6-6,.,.,CASSYSPGQNSPLHF,TGTGCCAGCAGTTACTCGCCAGGGCAAAATTCACCCCTCCACTTT
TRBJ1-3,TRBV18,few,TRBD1,CASSRNEPGGMNTIYF,TGTGCCAGCTCACGAAACGAACCAGGGGGCATGAACACCATATATTTT
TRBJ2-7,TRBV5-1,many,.,CASSLGRFYEQYF,TGCGCCAGCAGCTTGGGCCGGTTTTACGAGCAGTACTTC
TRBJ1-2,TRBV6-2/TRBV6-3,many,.,CASSSRVGYTF,TGTGCCAGCAGTTCAAGGGTCGGCTACACCTTC
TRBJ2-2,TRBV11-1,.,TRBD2,CASSSPTSGFTGELFF,TGTGCCAGCAGCTCTCCGACTAGCGGGTTCACCGGGGAGCTGTTTTTT
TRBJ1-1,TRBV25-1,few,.,CASSRSRQLNTEAFF,TGTGCCAGCTCCCGGTCCCGACAGTTGAACACTGAAGCTTTCTTT
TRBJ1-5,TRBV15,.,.,CATSSGGGRYQPQHF,TGTGCCACCAGCAGTGGGGGAGGCAGGTATCAGCCCCAGCATTTT
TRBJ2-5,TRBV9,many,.,CASSVGAGLQETQYF,TGTGCCAGCAGCGTAGGGGCGGGACTGCAAGAGACCCAGTACTTC
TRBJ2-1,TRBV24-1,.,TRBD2,CATSDFGSGGTYNEQFF,TGTGCCACCAGTGATTTTGGTAGCGGGGGGACCTACAATGAGCAGTTCTTC
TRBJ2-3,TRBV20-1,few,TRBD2,CSARSGGSTDTQYF,TGCAGTGCTAGATCGGGGGGATCCACAGATACGCAGTATTTT
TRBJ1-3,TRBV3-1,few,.,CASSLGRVSGNTIYF,TGTGCCAGCAGCCTCGGACGGGTCTCTGGAAACACCATATATTTT
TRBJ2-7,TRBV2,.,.,CASSEPRLYEQYF,TGTGCCAGCAGTGAACCTCGGCTCTACGAGCAGTACTTC